This TCR beta chain was identified in a study of T cell responses to AZD1222 COVID-19 vaccine. The CDR3 runs 17 residues. Trimming cost V 0 bases and J 0 bases, with 13 bases left between them. The V gene's germline CDR1 is SGDLS and CDR2 YYNGEE. As for this clone: Its antigen is not identified.

Method: immunoSEQ multiplex PCR; TCRdb's copy keeps in-frame clones and lacks some. This table holds around 99,000 clones, about 88% found once. Study-level findings and limits: Clonal diversity was possibly underestimated, and white British individuals and females predominated among donors. At baseline, seropositivity was found in only six or seven AZD1222 recipients.

This clonotype originated in an adult in good health. The chain has TRBV9 and TRBJ1-3; D is ambiguous. This specimen consisted of peripheral blood, obtained on day 0 of AZD1222 vaccination. This chain's CDR3 is CASSVAHDRTSGNTIYF. The CDR3 DNA reads as TGTGCCAGCAGCGTAGCCCACGACCGAACCTCTGGAAACACCATATATTTT.